The 17 T cell receptor beta chains below all came from one sample that was sequenced in a study of T cells after yellow fever vaccination. Each CDR3 protein is one row after TCRdb ran MiXCR on the 5' RACE reads. Among about 200,000 distinct CDR3 sequences listed, roughly 3% were seen once. The sequencing here drew on CD4+ T cells sorted from PBMCs, taken 10 days after the yellow fever booster vaccination. Receptors originate from a man aged 18-30 years who received the YFV17D yellow fever vaccine.

The sample holds a few counts of this clonotype. The CDR3 DNA sequence: TGTGCCAGCAGCTTAACAGTAATAGACATTCAGTACTTC. As protein: CASSLTVIDIQYF. The chain combines TRBV7-8 with TRBJ2-4, with unresolved D. The CDR3 has 13 residues. Germline V lookup: CDR1 SGHVS, CDR2 FQNEAQ. Trimming removed 2 bases at V and 8 bases at J, with 10 bases between.

The table lists this clonotype with many counts. V gene TRBV29-1 combines with J gene TRBJ1-2, with D hard to call. Trimming pared 0 bases from V and 5 bases from J, leaving 10 bases between. CDR1 SQVTM and CDR2 ANQGSEA come from the germline V gene. The CDR3 totals 13 residues. CDR3 coding DNA: TGCAGCGTTGAAGATCGGAGGCCGTATGGCTACACCTTC. Translated, it gives CSVEDRRPYGYTF.

The rearrangement uses TRBV20-1 and TRBJ1-5; 10 bases fit TRBD1. J gave up 4 bases and V 6 bases, and 9 bases lay outside the gene matches. Germline-derived CDR1 and CDR2 are DFQATT and SNEGSKA (reference sequence). The CDR3 covers 15 residues. The CDR3 DNA reads as TGCAGTGCCTCTACTTGGACAGGGGGGAATCAGCCCCAGCATTTT. This codes for CSASTWTGGNQPQHF.

The rearrangement joins TRBV2 to TRBJ2-7; no reliable D call. Trimming took 8 bases from V and 2 from J, leaving 4 bases between them. This CDR3 contains 10 residues. Germline loops: CDR1 SNHLY, CDR2 FYNNEI. The CDR3 nucleotides are TGTGCCAGCGCAGCCTACGAGCAGTACTTC. This sequence encodes CASAAYEQYF.

This clonotype was picked up a small number of times. The genes are TRBV25-1 and TRBJ1-1; possibly TRBD1 for D (6 bases). V dropped 7 bases and J dropped 9 bases, with 27 bases sitting between them. Germline loops: CDR1 MGHDK, CDR2 SYGVNS. This CDR3 comprises 16 residues. CDR3 sequence reads: CASTPGAGPGSGQAFF. The CDR3 bases are TGTGCCAGCACACCGGGGGCAGGGCCTGGGTCGGGGCAAGCTTTCTTT.

There are many counts of this clonotype. The chain joins TRBV24-1 to TRBJ2-2; no firm D call. Between the trimmed V and J ends, which lost 1 base and 3 bases, there was a span of 5 bases. CDR1 is KGHDR, CDR2 SFDVKD, per germline. This CDR3 is built from 14 residues. CDR3 sequence reads: CATSDFGDTGELFF. The CDR3 DNA reads as TGTGCCACCAGTGATTTTGGGGACACCGGGGAGCTGTTTTTT.

The chain recombines TRBV19 with TRBJ1-5, with D tentatively TRBD1 (5 bases). CDR3 length: 14 amino acids. The germline V and J ends were trimmed by 1 base and 4 bases, with 8 bases remaining between them. From germline, CDR1 is LNHDA and CDR2 SQIVND (reference sequence). As DNA, the CDR3 is TGTGCCAGTAGTATAGGGAGGGGAAATCAGCCCCAGCATTTT. Encoded protein: CASSIGRGNQPQHF.

This rearrangement joins TRBV20-1 to TRBJ2-6, with 7 bases aligning to TRBD1. Germline-derived CDR1 and CDR2 are DFQATT and SNEGSKA (reference sequence). V dropped 2 bases and J dropped 0; count of bases not matched to a gene: 1. The CDR3 has 15 residues. CDR3 region: CSARTGASGANVLTF. As DNA, the CDR3 is TGCAGTGCTAGAACAGGGGCCTCTGGGGCCAACGTCCTGACTTTC.

This clonotype was counted ten times or more. The chain has TRBV4-3 and TRBJ2-1; D gene unclear. Germline lookup yields CDR1 LGHNA and CDR2 YSLEER. This CDR3 is 15 amino acids long. Deletions cut 0 bases from V and 3 bases from J, with 9 bases between. CDR3 sequence (DNA): TGCGCCAGCAGCCAAGATTTTGGGCTCTACAATGAGCAGTTCTTC. Protein sequence: CASSQDFGLYNEQFF.

This clonotype was counted at least ten times. The chain couples TRBV10-3 to TRBJ1-2, with 7 bases identical to TRBD1. The junction had 6 bases not matched to a gene; V was cut back by 6 bases and J by 5 bases. Germline CDR1 reads ENHRY; CDR2 reads SYGVKD. The CDR3 contains 13 residues. This CDR3 is CAISPGQQYGYTF. CDR3 DNA: TGTGCCATCAGCCCGGGACAGCAGTATGGCTACACCTTC.

Ten or more counts support this clonotype. The chain recombines TRBV5-1 with TRBJ2-2; 8 bases fit TRBD1. With V trimmed by 4 bases and J by 0 bases, 5 bases remained unmatched. The CDR3 runs to 16 residues. Germline-derived CDR1 and CDR2 are SGHRS and YFSETQ. CDR3 in amino acids: CASSTLTGANTGELFF. The CDR3 DNA is TGCGCCAGCAGCACCCTGACAGGGGCGAACACCGGGGAGCTGTTTTTT.

This chain uses TRBV7-9 with TRBJ2-7, with 12 bases that match TRBD2. The CDR3 runs 17 residues. V shed 4 bases, J shed 4 bases, and the junction held 11 bases outside the gene matches. Germline V gene lookup returns CDR1 SEHNR and CDR2 FQNEAQ (reference sequence). For the CDR3, the DNA is TGTGCCAGCAGCTCCCCGTACCGGACTAGCGGGGAGTACGAGCAGTACTTC. This translates into CASSSPYRTSGEYEQYF.

J is TRBJ2-7 and V is TRBV7-2, with D unresolved. The CDR3 extends over 13 amino acids. V gave up 3 bases and J gave up 1 base, with 7 bases separating them. From germline, CDR1 is SGHTA and CDR2 FQGNSA. Written as DNA, the CDR3 is TGTGCCAGCAGCTTTGCGGATTCCTACGAGCAGTACTTC. This sequence encodes CASSFADSYEQYF.

The chain links TRBV7-2 to TRBJ1-4, with no clear D. The CDR3 consists of 14 residues. V was clipped by 1 base and J by 6 bases, with 9 bases between them. Germline loops: CDR1 SGHTA, CDR2 FQGNSA. The CDR3 loop is CASSLVMGYEKLFF. The CDR3 DNA is TGTGCCAGCAGCTTAGTTATGGGCTATGAAAAACTGTTTTTT.

This clonotype was detected only a few times. The chain links TRBV2 to TRBJ2-2, with TRBD2 identical over 7 bases. The CDR3 has 16 amino acids. With V trimmed by 0 bases and J by 5 bases, 6 bases remained unmatched. Germline V gives CDR1 SNHLY, CDR2 FYNNEI. CDR3 loop: CASSEAPGGGTGELFF. In nucleotides, the CDR3 is TGTGCCAGCAGTGAAGCGCCCGGGGGAGGGACCGGGGAGCTGTTTTTT.

This clonotype was found a few times. The chain is built from TRBV19 and TRBJ2-1, with 10 bases identical to TRBD1. Germline assignment: CDR1 LNHDA and CDR2 SQIVND (reference sequence). J lost 7 bases, V lost 6 bases, and 18 bases had no gene match. The length of the CDR3 is 18 residues. The CDR3 loop is CASSDRQGGQGYENEQFF. CDR3 nucleotide sequence: TGTGCCAGTAGCGACCGACAAGGGGGACAGGGGTATGAGAATGAGCAGTTCTTC.

This clonotype was observed a handful of times. The chain carries TRBV7-3 and TRBJ2-3; maybe TRBD2 (7 bases). V was pared by 1 base and J by 2 bases, with 10 bases between. CDR3 length: 15 amino acids. Looked up from germline, CDR1 is SGHTA and CDR2 is FQGTGA. The CDR3 DNA is TGTGCCAGCAGCTTAATGGGGGGGGCCACAGATACGCAGTATTTT. The encoded protein is CASSLMGGATDTQYF.